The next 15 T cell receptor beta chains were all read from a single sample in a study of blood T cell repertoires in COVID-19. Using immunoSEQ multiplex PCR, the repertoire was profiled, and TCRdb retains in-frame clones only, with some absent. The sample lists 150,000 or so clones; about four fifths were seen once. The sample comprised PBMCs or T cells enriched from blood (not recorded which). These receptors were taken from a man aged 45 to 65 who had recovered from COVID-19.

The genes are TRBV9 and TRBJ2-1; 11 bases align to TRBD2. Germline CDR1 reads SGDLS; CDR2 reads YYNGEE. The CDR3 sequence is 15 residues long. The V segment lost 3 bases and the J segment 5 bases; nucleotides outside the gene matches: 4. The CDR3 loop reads CASSAGLAEDNEQFF. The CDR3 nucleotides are TGTGCCAGCAGCGCGGGACTAGCGGAAGACAATGAGCAGTTCTTC.

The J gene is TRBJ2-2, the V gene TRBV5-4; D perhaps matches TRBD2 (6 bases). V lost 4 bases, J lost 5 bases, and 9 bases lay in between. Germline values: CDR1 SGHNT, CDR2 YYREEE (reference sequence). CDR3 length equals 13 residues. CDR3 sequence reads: CASSGEVTGELFF. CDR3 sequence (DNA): TGTGCCAGCAGCGGGGAGGTAACCGGGGAGCTGTTTTTT. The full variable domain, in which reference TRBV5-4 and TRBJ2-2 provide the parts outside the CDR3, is ETGVTQSPTHLIKTRGQQVTLRCSSQSGHNTVSWYQQALGQGPQFIFQYYREEENGRGNFPPRFSGLQFPNYSSELNVNALELDDSALYLCASSGEVTGELFFGEGSRLTVL.

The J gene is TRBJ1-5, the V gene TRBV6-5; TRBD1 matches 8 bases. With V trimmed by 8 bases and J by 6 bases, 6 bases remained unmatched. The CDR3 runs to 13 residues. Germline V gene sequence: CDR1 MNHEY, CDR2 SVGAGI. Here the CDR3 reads CASQDRAGQPQHF. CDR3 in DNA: TGTGCCAGCCAGGACAGGGCTGGTCAGCCCCAGCATTTT.

Here the CDR3 DNA reads TGTGCCAGCAGCGCTATAGCGGGACACCAAGAGACCCAGTACTTC. This codes for CASSAIAGHQETQYF. The chain combines TRBV7-3 with TRBJ2-5, with 8 bases matching TRBD2. This CDR3 has 15 amino acids. Germline assignment: CDR1 SGHTA and CDR2 FQGTGA. V was pared by 5 bases and J by 0 bases, with 5 bases of the junction left unmatched.

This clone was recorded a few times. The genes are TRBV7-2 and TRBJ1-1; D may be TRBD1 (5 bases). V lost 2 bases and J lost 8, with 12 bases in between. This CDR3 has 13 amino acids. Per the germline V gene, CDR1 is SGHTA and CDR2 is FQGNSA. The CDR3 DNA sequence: TGTGCCAGCAGCTTATTCAAGCAGGGAGAAGCTTTCTTT. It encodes CASSLFKQGEAFF.

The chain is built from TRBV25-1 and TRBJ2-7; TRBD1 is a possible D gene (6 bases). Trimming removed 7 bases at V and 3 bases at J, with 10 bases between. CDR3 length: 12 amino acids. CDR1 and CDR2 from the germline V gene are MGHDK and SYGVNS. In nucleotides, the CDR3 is TGTGCCAGCAACAGGGAAAACTACGAGCAGTACTTC. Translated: CASNRENYEQYF.

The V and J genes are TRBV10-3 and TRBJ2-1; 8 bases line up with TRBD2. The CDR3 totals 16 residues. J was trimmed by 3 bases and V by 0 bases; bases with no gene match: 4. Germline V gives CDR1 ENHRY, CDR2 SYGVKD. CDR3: CAISESSSGFYNEQFF. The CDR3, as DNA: TGTGCCATCAGTGAGTCGTCTAGCGGGTTCTACAATGAGCAGTTCTTC.

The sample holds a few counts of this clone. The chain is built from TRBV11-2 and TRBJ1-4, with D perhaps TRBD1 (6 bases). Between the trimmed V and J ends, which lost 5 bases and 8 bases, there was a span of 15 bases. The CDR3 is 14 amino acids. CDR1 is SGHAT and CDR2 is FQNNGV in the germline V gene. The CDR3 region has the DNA TGTGCCAGCAGCCGGGACAACCGAGGAGAAAAACTGTTTTTT. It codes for CASSRDNRGEKLFF.

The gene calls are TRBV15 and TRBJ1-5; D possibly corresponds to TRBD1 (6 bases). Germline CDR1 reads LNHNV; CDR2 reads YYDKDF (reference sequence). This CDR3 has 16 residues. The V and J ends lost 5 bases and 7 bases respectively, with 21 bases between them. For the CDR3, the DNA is TGTGCCACCAGCCGACGAGGGGGGGCTGTGGGGCAGCCCCAGCATTTT. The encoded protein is CATSRRGGAVGQPQHF.

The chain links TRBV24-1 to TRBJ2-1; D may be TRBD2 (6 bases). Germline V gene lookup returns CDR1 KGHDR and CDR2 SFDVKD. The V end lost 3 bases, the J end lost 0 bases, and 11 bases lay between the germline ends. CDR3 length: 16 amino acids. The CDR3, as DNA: TGTGCCACCAGTGATCGGGGCGGGATCTCCTACAATGAGCAGTTCTTC. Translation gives CATSDRGGISYNEQFF.

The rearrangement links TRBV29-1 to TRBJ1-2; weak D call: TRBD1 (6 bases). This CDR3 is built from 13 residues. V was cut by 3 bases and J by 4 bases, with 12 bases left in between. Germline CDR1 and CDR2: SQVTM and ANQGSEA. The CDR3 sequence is CSVESGAGYGYTF. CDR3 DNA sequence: TGCAGCGTTGAGTCAGGGGCGGGCTATGGCTACACCTTC.

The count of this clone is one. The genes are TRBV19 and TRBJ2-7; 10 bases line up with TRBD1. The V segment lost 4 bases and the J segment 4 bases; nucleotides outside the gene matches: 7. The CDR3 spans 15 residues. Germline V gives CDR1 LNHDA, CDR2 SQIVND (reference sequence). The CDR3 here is CASSKPDRGFYEQYF. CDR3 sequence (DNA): TGTGCCAGTAGTAAACCGGACAGGGGGTTTTACGAGCAGTACTTC.

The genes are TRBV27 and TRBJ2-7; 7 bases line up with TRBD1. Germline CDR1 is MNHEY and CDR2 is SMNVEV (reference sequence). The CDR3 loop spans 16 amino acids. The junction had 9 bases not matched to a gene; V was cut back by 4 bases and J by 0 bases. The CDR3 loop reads CASSSPGQTSSYEQYF. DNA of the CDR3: TGTGCCAGCAGTTCGCCGGGACAGACCAGCTCCTACGAGCAGTACTTC.

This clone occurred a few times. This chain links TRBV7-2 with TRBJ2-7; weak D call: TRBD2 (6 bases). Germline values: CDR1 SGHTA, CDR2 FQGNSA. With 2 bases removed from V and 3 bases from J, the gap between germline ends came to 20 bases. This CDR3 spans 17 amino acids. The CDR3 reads CASSLIGSGDLLYEQYF. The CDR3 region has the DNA TGTGCCAGCAGCTTAATAGGGTCGGGGGACCTTCTCTACGAGCAGTACTTC.

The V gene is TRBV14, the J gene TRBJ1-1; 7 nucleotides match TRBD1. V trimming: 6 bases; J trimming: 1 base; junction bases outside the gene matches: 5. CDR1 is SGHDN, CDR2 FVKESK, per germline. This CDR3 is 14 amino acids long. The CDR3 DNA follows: TGTGCCAGCAGACACAGGGGCGGGAACACTGAAGCTTTCTTT. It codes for CASRHRGGNTEAFF.